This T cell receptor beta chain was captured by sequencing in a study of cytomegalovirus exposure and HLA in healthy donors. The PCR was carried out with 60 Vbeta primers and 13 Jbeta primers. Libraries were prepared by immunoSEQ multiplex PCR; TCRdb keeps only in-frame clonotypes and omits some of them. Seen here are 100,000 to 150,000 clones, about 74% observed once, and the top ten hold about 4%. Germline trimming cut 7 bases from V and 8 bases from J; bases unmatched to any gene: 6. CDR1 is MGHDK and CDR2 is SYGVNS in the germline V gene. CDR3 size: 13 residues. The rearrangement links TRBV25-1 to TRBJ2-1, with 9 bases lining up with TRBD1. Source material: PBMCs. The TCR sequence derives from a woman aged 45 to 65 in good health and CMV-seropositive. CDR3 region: CASTRQGGDEQFF. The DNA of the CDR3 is TGTGCCAGCACCCGACAGGGGGGGGATGAGCAGTTCTTC.